This record concerns one T cell receptor (beta chain) sequence. The data are from a study of glioma-infiltrating T cells after dendritic cell vaccination. Some clones are missing from TCRdb's copy, which holds only in-frame ones; the method was immunoSEQ multiplex PCR. Of roughly 60,000 clones in the sample, roughly 86% were seen once. Time point here: after dendritic cell vaccination, including at tumor progression/relapse. Blood PBMC samples: pre-vaccination, two weeks post third vaccination, and at tumor progression. The CDR3 spans 13 residues. Germline V lookup: CDR1 ENHRY, CDR2 SYGVKD. The ends lost 3 bases at V and 7 bases at J; junction bases unmatched: 4.

V is TRBV10-3 and J is TRBJ2-7, with 9 bases fitting TRBD2. This clonotype was obtained from a human donor with glioblastoma. The specimen was blood, collected after dendritic cell vaccination. CDR3 sequence (DNA): TGTGCCATCAGTGACAGCGGGAGGAATGAGCAGTACTTC. It is translated as CAISDSGRNEQYF.